One and the same sample provided the 22 T cell receptor beta chains below, sequenced in a study of T cell repertoires in cytomegalovirus infection. TCRdb independently ran MiXCR on the reads; one entry per CDR3 protein. The sample carries some 200,000 distinct CDR3 sequences, about 40% recorded once. Their target antigens are unknown. The sample in question was CD8+ T cells from cultured PBMCs, obtained from culture after CMV antigen stimulation. All receptors derive from a human donor in good health (CMV status not recorded). Some clones in this sample may be carry-over from other donors' samples.

In its sample, this clonotype was seen a few times. The V call is TRBV2, the J call TRBJ2-5; 7 bases map to TRBD2. The CDR3 length is 14 residues. V lost 8 bases to trimming and J lost 1 base; unmatched junction nucleotides: 7. Germline assignment: CDR1 SNHLY and CDR2 FYNNEI. The CDR3 region is CASPLTGGQETQYF. The CDR3 DNA sequence: TGTGCCAGCCCTTTGACGGGAGGCCAAGAGACCCAGTACTTC.

Only a few counts were recorded for this clonotype. The chain carries TRBV2 and TRBJ2-1; D possibly corresponds to TRBD1 (6 bases). The CDR3 has 15 residues. Trimming cost V 1 base and J 3 bases, with 10 bases left between them. The germline V gene has CDR1 SNHLY and CDR2 FYNNEI. The chain's CDR3 is CASSEGQGYYNEQFF. The CDR3 DNA reads as TGTGCCAGCAGTGAAGGGCAGGGGTACTACAATGAGCAGTTCTTC.

This clonotype was detected ten times or more. V usage is TRBV27 and J usage is TRBJ1-2; tentatively, D is TRBD1 (5 bases). The V end lost 4 bases, the J end lost 9 bases, and 9 bases lay between the germline ends. The germline CDR1 and CDR2 sequences are MNHEY and SMNVEV (reference sequence). CDR3 length: 11 amino acids. CDR3 loop: CASSSGIRYTF. The CDR3 DNA follows: TGTGCCAGCAGTTCAGGGATCCGCTACACCTTC.

V gene TRBV9 combines with J gene TRBJ1-2; a weak D match, TRBD1 (6 bases). The germline V gene encodes CDR1 SGDLS and CDR2 YYNGEE. The CDR3 runs to 16 residues. V was pared by 4 bases and J by 4 bases, with 20 bases between. CDR3 sequence reads: CASSPGWGARGYGYTF. CDR3 DNA sequence: TGTGCCAGCAGCCCAGGGTGGGGGGCGCGAGGCTATGGCTACACCTTC.

This rearrangement joins TRBV27 to TRBJ2-3; tentative D call: TRBD2 (6 bases). CDR1 is MNHEY, CDR2 SMNVEV, per germline (reference sequence). CDR3 length: 15 residues. V dropped 6 bases and J dropped 2 bases, with 15 bases sitting between them. The CDR3 region is CASSPGGDDTDTQYF. CDR3 in DNA: TGTGCCAGCAGCCCCGGCGGGGACGACACAGATACGCAGTATTTT.

The genes are TRBV7-9 and TRBJ1-2; 9 bases line up with TRBD1. This CDR3 has 17 amino acids. V lost 3 bases to trimming and J lost 1 base; unmatched junction nucleotides: 9. Germline assignment: CDR1 SEHNR and CDR2 FQNEAQ (reference sequence). The CDR3 DNA sequence: TGTGCCAGCAGCTTTCCGGGACAGGGAGGGATTAACTATGGCTACACCTTC. Amino acids: CASSFPGQGGINYGYTF.

In its sample, this clonotype was seen a few times. The chain is built from TRBV7-2 and TRBJ2-2, with D possibly being TRBD2 (6 bases). V shed 1 base and J shed 7 bases, with 10 bases lying between them. Germline values: CDR1 SGHTA, CDR2 FQGNSA. CDR3 length: 14 residues. CDR3 loop: CASSLGPGGGELFF. The CDR3 region has the DNA TGTGCCAGCAGCTTAGGGCCCGGGGGCGGGGAGCTGTTTTTT.

This clonotype was seen many times. The chain links TRBV5-4 to TRBJ2-7, with 8 bases matching TRBD2. The trim removed 0 bases at V and 4 bases at J, leaving 3 bases unmatched. Germline CDR1 SGHNT, CDR2 YYREEE (reference sequence). CDR3 length equals 14 residues. The CDR3 nucleotides are TGTGCCAGCAGCTTGGGAGCGGGGGTTTACGAGCAGTACTTC. Translating gives CASSLGAGVYEQYF.

In this sample, this clonotype turned up many times. The V call is TRBV2, the J call TRBJ1-2; D is unresolved. Germline V gene lookup returns CDR1 SNHLY and CDR2 FYNNEI. The CDR3 is made up of 15 amino acids. Between the trimmed V and J ends, which lost 8 bases and 1 base, there was a span of 17 bases. CDR3 nucleotides: TGTGCCAGCTTCCGGACGGGATGGGATAACTATGGCTACACCTTC. It specifies CASFRTGWDNYGYTF.

This clonotype was recorded many times. The gene calls are TRBV6-1 and TRBJ2-1; TRBD2 aligns across 7 bases. The trim removed 2 bases at V and 3 bases at J, leaving 13 bases unmatched. The germline CDR1 and CDR2 sequences are MNHNS and SASEGT. CDR3 length: 18 amino acids. The CDR3 loop reads CASSESPGGVGVYNEQFF. In DNA form, the CDR3 reads TGTGCCAGCAGTGAATCCCCGGGGGGTGTCGGGGTCTACAATGAGCAGTTCTTC.

This clonotype was counted ten times or more. The V and J genes are TRBV7-8 and TRBJ2-1; no definite D call. The CDR3 runs 18 residues. V was cut by 4 bases and J by 0 bases, with 19 bases left in between. The germline CDR1 and CDR2 sequences are SGHVS and FQNEAQ. The DNA of the CDR3 is TGTGCCAGCAGCTCCAATATCGGAATACCAAGCTCCTACAATGAGCAGTTCTTC. It is translated as CASSSNIGIPSSYNEQFF.

The gene calls are TRBV18 and TRBJ2-7; weak D call: TRBD2 (5 bases). V lost 4 bases and J 2 bases, leaving 12 bases between the germline ends. This CDR3 has 14 residues. CDR1 KGHSH and CDR2 LQKENI come from the germline V gene. Here the CDR3 DNA reads TGTGCCAGCTCACGCCCCGGGGTCCCCTACGAGCAGTACTTC. As protein: CASSRPGVPYEQYF.

The gene calls are TRBV7-6 and TRBJ2-7; no clear D gene. Per the germline V gene, CDR1 is SGHVS and CDR2 is FNYEAQ. The CDR3 is 13 amino acids. V was cut by 6 bases and J by 2 bases, with 11 bases left in between. CDR3 loop: CASSQPGAYEQYF. In DNA, the CDR3 is TGTGCCAGCAGTCAGCCCGGCGCCTACGAGCAGTACTTC.

V gene TRBV7-9 combines with J gene TRBJ2-3; no definite D call. Germline V gene lookup returns CDR1 SEHNR and CDR2 FQNEAQ (reference sequence). There are 13 residues in the CDR3. With 1 base removed from V and 6 bases from J, the gap between germline ends came to 8 bases. CDR3 sequence reads: CASSLVMGDTQYF. CDR3 sequence (DNA): TGTGCCAGCAGCTTAGTGATGGGGGATACGCAGTATTTT.

The gene calls are TRBV11-2 and TRBJ2-1; TRBD1 or TRBD2 may be the D gene (5 bases each). This CDR3 spans 13 amino acids. The germline CDR1 and CDR2 sequences are SGHAT and FQNNGV. V was trimmed by 5 bases and J by 7 bases, leaving 12 bases between them. The CDR3 protein is CASSAGAMNEQFF. In nucleotides, the CDR3 is TGTGCCAGCAGCGCCGGGGCAATGAATGAGCAGTTCTTC.

This sequence joins TRBV2 and TRBJ2-5, with 8 bases that match TRBD1. Germline V gives CDR1 SNHLY, CDR2 FYNNEI. This CDR3 spans 13 amino acids. Losses at the gene ends were 3 bases for V and 5 bases for J; bases not matched to a gene: 2. CDR3 sequence (DNA): TGTGCCAGCAGTGAGGACAGGGCGGAGACCCAGTACTTC. Protein sequence: CASSEDRAETQYF.

This clonotype was seen only a few times. This chain connects TRBV28 to TRBJ1-3, with D tentatively TRBD1 (6 bases). Trimming stripped 4 bases from V and 1 base from J, with 20 bases between. The CDR3 sequence is 18 residues long. The V gene's germline CDR1 is MDHEN and CDR2 SYDVKM. For the CDR3, the DNA is TGTGCCAGCAGTTCAAGACAGGAGGGGTTGAGGTCTGGAAACACCATATATTTT. Amino acid sequence: CASSSRQEGLRSGNTIYF.

The rearrangement uses TRBV19 and TRBJ1-6; D unclear. CDR1 is LNHDA, CDR2 SQIVND, per germline (reference sequence). The V and J ends lost 3 bases and 7 bases respectively, with 13 bases between them. There are 15 residues in the CDR3. The CDR3 region has the DNA TGTGCCAGTAGTATCTTAGCGAGGTCCAATTCACCCCTCCACTTT. Protein: CASSILARSNSPLHF. The full variable domain, completed using reference TRBV19 and TRBJ1-6, is DGGITQSPKYLFRKEGQNVTLSCEQNLNHDAMYWYRQDPGQGLRLIYYSQIVNDFQKGDIAEGYSVSREKKESFPLTVTSAQKNPTAFYLCASSILARSNSPLHFGNGTRLTVT.

In this sample, this clonotype turned up a few times. The chain recombines TRBV7-6 with TRBJ1-2; TRBD1 might be the D (6 bases). V was trimmed by 5 bases and J by 7 bases, leaving 17 bases between them. The CDR3 sequence is 14 residues long. CDR1 is SGHVS, CDR2 FNYEAQ, per germline. The CDR3 is CASSPRGGGGGYTF. The CDR3, as DNA: TGTGCCAGCAGCCCCCGAGGGGGGGGTGGTGGCTACACCTTC.

This clonotype was seen only once. The chain joins TRBV7-6 to TRBJ2-1, with D possibly TRBD2 on 6 matching bases. The CDR3 is made up of 15 amino acids. V was pared by 2 bases and J by 8 bases, with 16 bases between. Looked up from germline, CDR1 is SGHVS and CDR2 is FNYEAQ. For the CDR3, the DNA is TGTGCCAGCAGCTTAAGGATCGGGAGTGTGGATGAGCAGTTCTTC. It specifies CASSLRIGSVDEQFF.

The chain employs TRBV28 and TRBJ2-4; D remains unclear. The germline V gene has CDR1 MDHEN and CDR2 SYDVKM. Deletions cut 2 bases from V and 0 bases from J, with 8 bases between. CDR3 length: 15 amino acids. CDR3 DNA sequence: TGTGCCAGCAGTTTAAGGCCGCTAGCCAAAAACATTCAGTACTTC. Amino acid sequence: CASSLRPLAKNIQYF.

This clonotype showed up just a few times. The chain joins TRBV7-2 to TRBJ2-2; D call uncertain. Germline values: CDR1 SGHTA, CDR2 FQGNSA. With 2 bases removed from V and 0 bases from J, the gap between germline ends came to 4 bases. CDR3 length: 14 amino acids. The CDR3 DNA reads as TGTGCCAGCAGCTTACTACCGAACACCGGGGAGCTGTTTTTT. Its protein is CASSLLPNTGELFF.